One sample yielded the 9 T cell receptor beta chains listed below, sequenced in a study of OX40 agonist ivuxolimab in advanced cancers. The table came from immunoSEQ multiplex PCR; TCRdb's copy has only in-frame clones and leaves some out. The sample yields approximately 82,000 clones, approximately 87% seen once. This specimen consisted of CD4+ or CD8+ T cells sorted from blood, obtained in a trial of the OX40 agonist ivuxolimab. Source of these receptors: an adult with an advanced solid tumor such as melanoma, head and neck, liver or kidney cancer.

The V gene is TRBV6-4, the J gene TRBJ1-2; a possible D gene is TRBD1 (5 bases). Germline values: CDR1 MRHNA, CDR2 SNTAGT. V was shortened by 2 bases and J by 6 bases, with 19 bases between the two germline ends. This CDR3 contains 16 residues. The CDR3: CASSDNGYGGIDGYTF. CDR3 in DNA: TGTGCCAGCAGTGACAACGGTTATGGGGGGATCGATGGCTACACCTTC.

This clone was observed once. The chain combines TRBV12-5 with TRBJ1-5; D is unresolved. CDR1 and CDR2 from the germline V gene are LGHNT and FRNRAP. V shed 6 bases and J shed 9 bases, with 9 bases lying between them. This CDR3 is built from 11 residues. The CDR3 loop is CASGMEGPQHF. The CDR3 bases are TGTGCTAGTGGAATGGAGGGGCCCCAGCATTTT.

The gene calls are TRBV7-9 and TRBJ2-7; weak D call: TRBD1 (6 bases). V lost 0 bases and J 1 base, leaving 19 bases between the germline ends. The CDR3 runs to 18 residues. Germline lookup yields CDR1 SEHNR and CDR2 FQNEAQ (reference sequence). CDR3 in DNA: TGTGCCAGCAGCTTAGCTAACGAAGGCAGGGGTTTTTCCTACGAGCAGTACTTC. It encodes CASSLANEGRGFSYEQYF.

This chain connects TRBV7-2 to TRBJ1-2; no definite D call. Trimming removed 1 base from V and 8 bases from J, with 11 bases in between. Germline V gene data show CDR1 as SGHTA and CDR2 as FQGNSA. The CDR3 length is 13 residues. The CDR3, as DNA: TGTGCCAGCAGCTTAGACTATCTGGGGGGCTACACCTTC. This sequence encodes CASSLDYLGGYTF.

This clone has only one observation. The chain carries TRBV18 and TRBJ2-3, with D possibly matching TRBD1 (5 bases). Trimming pared 2 bases from V and 6 bases from J, leaving 6 bases between. CDR3 length: 12 amino acids. Germline lookup yields CDR1 KGHSH and CDR2 LQKENI. DNA of the CDR3: TGTGCCAGCTCACCAGGGGCCGATACGCAGTATTTT. Translated, it gives CASSPGADTQYF.

The CDR3 spells CASSPAVGDNEQFF. CDR3 bases: TGCGCCAGCAGCCCCGCCGTGGGCGACAATGAGCAGTTCTTC. The chain combines TRBV5-1 with TRBJ2-1; D is unclear. V was clipped by 4 bases and J by 5 bases, with 13 bases between them. The germline CDR1 and CDR2 sequences are SGHRS and YFSETQ. The CDR3 is 14 residues long.

This clone was seen at least ten times. This chain links TRBV7-3 with TRBJ2-2; TRBD2 matches at 16 bases. V was pared by 4 bases and J by 5 bases, with 10 bases of the junction left unmatched. This CDR3 is 19 amino acids long. The germline V gene encodes CDR1 SGHTA and CDR2 FQGTGA. CDR3 nucleotide sequence: TGTGCCAGCAGCTCCTCGGGACTAGCGGGGGGGCTGGAGACCGGGGAGCTGTTTTTT. Protein product: CASSSSGLAGGLETGELFF.

This clone was found a few times. This chain joins TRBV6-5 and TRBJ1-2; TRBD1 might be the D (5 bases). CDR3 length: 12 residues. The V gene's germline CDR1 is MNHEY and CDR2 SVGAGI. V was pared by 6 bases and J by 4 bases, with 9 bases between. The CDR3: CASSPGRYGYTF. The CDR3 DNA sequence: TGTGCCAGCAGCCCAGGGCGCTATGGCTACACCTTC.

This chain links TRBV19 with TRBJ2-7; tentatively, D is TRBD1 or TRBD2 (5 bases each). Deletions cut 2 bases from V and 0 bases from J, with 14 bases between. This CDR3 is built from 16 residues. Germline-derived CDR1 and CDR2 are LNHDA and SQIVND (reference sequence). CDR3: CASSIRSGALSYEQYF. DNA of the CDR3: TGTGCCAGTAGTATAAGGTCCGGGGCGCTCTCCTACGAGCAGTACTTC. Full variable domain (remainder filled in from reference TRBV19 and TRBJ2-7): DGGITQSPKYLFRKEGQNVTLSCEQNLNHDAMYWYRQDPGQGLRLIYYSQIVNDFQKGDIAEGYSVSREKKESFPLTVTSAQKNPTAFYLCASSIRSGALSYEQYFGPGTRLTVT.